This TCR beta chain was sequenced during a study of T cells in Graves' hyperthyroidism and ophthalmopathy. This clonotype has a handful of counts. Trimming stripped 6 bases from V and 3 bases from J, with 15 bases between. This CDR3 spans 14 amino acids. Amplified TCR beta CDR3 regions came from RNA transcripts. Using the HTBI primer set, a first-round RT-PCR was run on the TCR CDR3. TCRdb re-called the multiplex PCR reads through MiXCR, storing one row per CDR3 protein. The table records about 610,000 distinct CDR3 sequences, approximately 14% of them present only once. Ophthalmopathy patients all had a Clinical Activity Score of at least 3, a NOSPECS grade of at least 4 and disease under 3 months old. Thyroid ultrasound, orbital computed tomography, clinical symptoms, and serum thyroxine and TRAb underpinned diagnoses.

Source material: blood. The gene calls are TRBV5-7 and TRBJ1-2; D not resolved. TRBV5-7 is designated an ORF whose function remains uncertain. This receptor was identified in a woman aged 40 to 55 with Graves' ophthalmopathy. DNA for the CDR3: TGTGCCAGCAACGGCTCCGGGTATGACTATGGCTACACCTTC. This translates into CASNGSGYDYGYTF.